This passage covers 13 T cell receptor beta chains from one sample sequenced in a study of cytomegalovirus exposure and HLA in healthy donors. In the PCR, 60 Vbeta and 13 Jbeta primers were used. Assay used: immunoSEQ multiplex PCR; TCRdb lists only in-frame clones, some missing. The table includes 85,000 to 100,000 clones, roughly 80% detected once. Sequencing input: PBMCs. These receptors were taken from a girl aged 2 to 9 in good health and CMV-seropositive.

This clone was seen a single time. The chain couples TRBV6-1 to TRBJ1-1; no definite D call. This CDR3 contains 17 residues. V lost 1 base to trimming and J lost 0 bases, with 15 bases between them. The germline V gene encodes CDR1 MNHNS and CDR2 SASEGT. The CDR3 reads CASSEEGWRDMNTEAFF. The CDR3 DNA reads TGTGCCAGCAGTGAAGAGGGATGGAGGGATATGAACACTGAAGCTTTCTTT.

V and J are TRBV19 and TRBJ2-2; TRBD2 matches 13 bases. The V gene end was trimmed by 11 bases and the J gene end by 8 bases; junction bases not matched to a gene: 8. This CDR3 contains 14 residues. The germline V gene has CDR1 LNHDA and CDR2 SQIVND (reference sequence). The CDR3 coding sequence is TGTGCCGCGGAGGGGACTAGCGGGACGGGGGAGCTGTTTTTT. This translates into CAAEGTSGTGELFF.

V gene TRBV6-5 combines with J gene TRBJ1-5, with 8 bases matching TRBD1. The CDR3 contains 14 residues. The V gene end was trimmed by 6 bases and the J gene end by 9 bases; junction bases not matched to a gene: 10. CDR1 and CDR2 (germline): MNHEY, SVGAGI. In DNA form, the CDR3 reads TGTGCCAGCAGGCATGACAGGGGCTCTGGGCCCCAGCATTTT. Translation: CASRHDRGSGPQHF.

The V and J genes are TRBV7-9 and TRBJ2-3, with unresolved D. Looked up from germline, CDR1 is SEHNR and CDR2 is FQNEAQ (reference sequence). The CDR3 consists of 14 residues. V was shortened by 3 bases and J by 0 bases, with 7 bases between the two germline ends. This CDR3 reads CASSLITSTDTQYF. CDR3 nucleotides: TGTGCCAGCAGCTTGATTACTAGCACAGATACGCAGTATTTT.

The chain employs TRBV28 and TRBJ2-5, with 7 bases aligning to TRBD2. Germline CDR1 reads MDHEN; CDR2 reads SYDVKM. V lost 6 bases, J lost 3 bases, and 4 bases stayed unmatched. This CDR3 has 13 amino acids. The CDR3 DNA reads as TGTGCCAGCAGAATAGGGAGGGAAGAGACCCAGTACTTC. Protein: CASRIGREETQYF.

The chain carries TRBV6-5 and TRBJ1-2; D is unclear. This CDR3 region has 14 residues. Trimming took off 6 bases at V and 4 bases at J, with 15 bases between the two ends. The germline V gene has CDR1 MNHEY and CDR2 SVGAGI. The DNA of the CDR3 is TGTGCCAGCAGCCGGAATCCCGGGAGCTATGGCTACACCTTC. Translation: CASSRNPGSYGYTF.

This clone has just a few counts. This chain's CDR3 is CASKEGTTGYTF. CDR3 coding DNA: TGTGCCAGCAAGGAGGGGACGACCGGCTACACCTTC. The chain couples TRBV28 to TRBJ1-2; maybe TRBD1 (5 bases). This CDR3 has 12 residues. Per the germline V gene, CDR1 is MDHEN and CDR2 is SYDVKM. The V end lost 7 bases, the J end lost 8 bases, and 14 bases lay between the germline ends.

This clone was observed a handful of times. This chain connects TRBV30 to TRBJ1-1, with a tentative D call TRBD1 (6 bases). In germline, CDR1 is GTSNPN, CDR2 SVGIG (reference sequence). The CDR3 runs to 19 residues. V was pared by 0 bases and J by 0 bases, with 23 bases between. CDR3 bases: TGTGCCTGGAGTGTACTCGTAGGGGGGGGGCTCCCCATGAACACTGAAGCTTTCTTT. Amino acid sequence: CAWSVLVGGGLPMNTEAFF.

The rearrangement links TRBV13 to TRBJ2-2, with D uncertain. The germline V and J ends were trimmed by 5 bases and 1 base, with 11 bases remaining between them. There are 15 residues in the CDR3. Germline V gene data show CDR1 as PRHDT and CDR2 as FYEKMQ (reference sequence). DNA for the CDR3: TGTGCCAGCAGCCCTGGCGCAGGGAACACCGGGGAGCTGTTTTTT. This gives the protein CASSPGAGNTGELFF.

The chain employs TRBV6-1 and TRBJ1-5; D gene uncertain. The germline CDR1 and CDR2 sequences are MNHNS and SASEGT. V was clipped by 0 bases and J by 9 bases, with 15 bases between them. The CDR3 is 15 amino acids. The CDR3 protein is CASSEAPRGSGPQHF. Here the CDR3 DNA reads TGTGCCAGCAGTGAAGCGCCTAGAGGGTCGGGGCCCCAGCATTTT.

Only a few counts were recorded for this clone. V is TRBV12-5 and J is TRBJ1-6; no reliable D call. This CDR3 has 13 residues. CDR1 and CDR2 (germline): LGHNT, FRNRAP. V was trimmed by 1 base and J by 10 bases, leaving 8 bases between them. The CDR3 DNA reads TGTGCTAGTGGTTTGGATGAGATGTCACCCCTCCACTTT. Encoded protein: CASGLDEMSPLHF.

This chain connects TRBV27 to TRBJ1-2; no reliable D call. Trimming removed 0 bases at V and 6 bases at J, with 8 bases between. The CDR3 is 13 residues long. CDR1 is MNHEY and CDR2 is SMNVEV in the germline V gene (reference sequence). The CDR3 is CASSLSPFDGYTF. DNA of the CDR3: TGTGCCAGCAGTTTATCCCCGTTTGATGGCTACACCTTC.

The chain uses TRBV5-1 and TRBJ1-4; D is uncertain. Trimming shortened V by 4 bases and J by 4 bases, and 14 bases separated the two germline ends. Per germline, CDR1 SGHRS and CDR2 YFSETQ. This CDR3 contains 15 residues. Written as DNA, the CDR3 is TGCGCCAGCAGCCCCCTCGGGTCAGATAATGAAAAACTGTTTTTT. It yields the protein CASSPLGSDNEKLFF.